Below, 8 T cell receptor beta chains from the same sample are listed, as sequenced in a study of CD8+ T cells in alopecia areata. cDNA reverse transcribed from extracted RNA served as the sequencing template. Here immunoSEQ multiplex PCR was the method, and the copy in TCRdb shows in-frame clones only, minus some. Altogether around 100,000 clones were found in the sample, and no singletons occur. The sample taken for sequencing was lesional skin. Receptors originate from a C3H/HeJ mouse with alopecia areata. The mouse line has the MHC haplotype H2-k.

There are a few counts of this clone. The protein listed by TCRdb differs at residue 12 from the translated DNA, so the DNA translation is shown. Mouse gene names and germline throughout. Read sequence stops 3 residues before the CDR3 end, and the germline J gene provides the missing end. This rearrangement joins TRBV1 to TRBJ1-3; D call uncertain. CDR3 size: 15 residues. Germline CDR1 reads NSQYPW; CDR2 reads LRSPGD (reference sequence). V lost 2 bases and J lost 1, with 9 bases in between. CDR3 protein: CTCSANTISGNTLYF. The part of the CDR3 DNA that was read is TGCACCTGCAGTGCAAACACAATCTCTGGAAATACG.

For this clone: Mouse germline and gene names are used. From the germline J gene comes the end of the CDR3, since the read stops 4 residues before it. V is TRBV13-3 and J is TRBJ2-3; 14 nucleotides align to TRBD2. CDR1 and CDR2 (germline): NNHDY, SYVADS. The CDR3 extends over 19 amino acids. The V and J ends lost 3 bases and 0 bases, in that order; junction bases with no gene match: 9. CDR3 region: CASSGPGLGGRGSAETLYF. The covered CDR3 bases are TGTGCCAGCAGTGGACCGGGACTGGGGGGGCGCGGGAGTGCAGAA.

Turning to this clone: These gene names are mouse names. The read gets to within 4 residues of the CDR3 end, and the germline J gene fills in the rest. This chain links TRBV17 with TRBJ2-3, with TRBD2 matching over 9 bases. V shed 4 bases and J 1 base; nucleotides not matched to a gene: 3. The CDR3 covers 15 residues. Germline V gene lookup returns CDR1 MNHDT and CDR2 YYDKIL. CDR3: CASSNWGEGAETLYF. Partial CDR3 DNA: TGTGCTAGCAGTAACTGGGGGGAGGGTGCAGAA.

This clone was observed a few times. The gene symbols are mouse symbols. The read finishes 4 residues shy of the CDR3 end, and the germline J gene is used to complete it. J is TRBJ2-1 and V is TRBV1; TRBD2 agrees at 11 bases. With 11 bases clipped from V and 0 bases from J, the junction kept 3 bases outside the gene matches. Germline lookup yields CDR1 NSQYPW and CDR2 LRSPGD (reference sequence). There are 14 residues in the CDR3. Here the CDR3 reads CTGGLGANYAEQFF. The covered CDR3 bases are TGCACCGGGGGACTGGGGGCTAACTATGCT.

Concerning this clone itself: Gene names and germline match the mouse. The read terminates 4 residues ahead of where the CDR3 ends, so the germline J gene completes it. The V gene is TRBV13-3, the J gene TRBJ1-1; D not certain. The CDR3 has 14 residues. Trimming shortened V by 3 bases and J by 0 bases, and 9 bases separated the two germline ends. CDR1 NNHDY and CDR2 SYVADS come from the germline V gene. CDR3 amino acids: CASSVQKANTEVFF. Partial CDR3 DNA: TGTGCCAGCAGTGTACAAAAAGCAAACACA.

This clone was found many times. The gene names given are mouse names. The CDR3 spells CASLPGGARAEQFF. CDR3 DNA (partial): TGTGCCAGCCTCCCTGGGGGGGCAAGAGCT. The chain recombines TRBV13-3 with TRBJ2-1; 10 bases align to TRBD2. The observed sequence ends 4 residues before the CDR3 terminus, with the missing tail filled in from the germline J gene. Looked up from germline, CDR1 is NNHDY and CDR2 is SYVADS. The CDR3 length is 14 residues.

This clone was detected a few times. Gene names refer to mouse genes. The read finishes 4 residues shy of the CDR3 end, and the germline J gene is used to complete it. The sample carries other DNA sequences with the same CDR3. The chain joins TRBV19 to TRBJ2-3, with 10 bases lining up with TRBD2. Losses at the gene ends were 8 bases for V and 1 base for J; bases not matched to a gene: 7. The length of the CDR3 is 15 residues. CDR1 is FNHDT and CDR2 is SITEND in the germline V gene (reference sequence). The CDR3: CASTRLGGGAETLYF. The CDR3 DNA, read in part, is TGTGCCAGTACCCGACTGGGGGGCGGTGCAGAA.

This clone was counted at least ten times. Genes and germline come from the mouse. The CDR3 is cut off 4 residues early in the read; its end comes from the germline J gene. Other DNA sequences in this sample translate to the same CDR3. The chain employs TRBV13-3 and TRBJ2-7; D perhaps matches TRBD2 (6 bases). CDR3 length equals 14 residues. Germline CDR1 and CDR2: NNHDY and SYVADS. The CDR3 bases that were read are TGTGCCAGCAGTGAGCGGCTGGGGAGTTAT. Protein product: CASSERLGSY. The CDR3 reads in full as CASSERLGSYEQYF.